This note documents a single T cell receptor (beta chain) sequence. There is no known antigen for this receptor. No base quality information exists; no much larger clone differs at one position. This sample was sequenced with an Illumina HiSeq 2500. Quantitative 5'-RACE with molecular barcodes was used to prepare TCR beta libraries. In the authors' own workflow: Disease-linked TCR variants were identified with a new computational method built on a probabilistic model of VDJ rearrangement. The public reads were run again by TCRdb, first through fastp at Q25 and then through MiXCR, and only productive beta chains were kept. Each entry merges the rows of one CDR3 protein and shows their most common DNA and genes. Here the V and J calls rest on TCRdb's processing, not on the authors' analysis. The sample table records 250,000 to 400,000 distinct CDR3 sequences; roughly 11% of these occur just once. Clones ranked in the top ten supply about 10% of the sample.

The data are from a study of CD8 T cells in ankylosing spondylitis (dated by TCRdb to about 2017). About the investigation overall: The study profiled T cell receptor beta repertoires in healthy donors and ankylosing spondylitis patients to find disease-linked TCR variants. The full study cohort comprised around 25 ankylosing spondylitis patients and over 95 healthy donors. Peripheral blood was sampled, and synovial fluid was also collected from ankylosing spondylitis patients.

What the work shows at the level of the full study, not this receptor alone: Blood from ankylosing spondylitis patients appeared to be characterized by a TCR beta motif made up of several highly homologous amino acid variants. The disease-linked clones were reported as significantly enriched in matched synovial fluid samples from ankylosing spondylitis patients. The disease-linked clones showed a CD8+ phenotype and occurred at relatively low frequencies in peripheral blood. Some motif variants had previously been reported in the synovial fluid and blood of reactive arthritis patients, which suggests shared mechanisms of disease initiation.

Spanning cysteine to phenylalanine, the CDR3 consists of 15 amino acids. Kept here is only the CDR3 DNA, which spans 45 bases and is read in frame from base 1. V is pared back by 0 bases and J by 1 base, with 9 bases lying between the germline termini. The CDR1 and CDR2 encoded by the germline V gene are MGHDK and SYGVNS. The sample consisted of blood, either unsorted or a sorted T cell fraction (not recorded which). The clonotype was recovered from a female donor with ankylosing spondylitis or in good health (not recorded which). The rearranged chain carries TRBV25-1 and TRBJ1-1, with no confidently assigned D gene. This receptor carries the CDR3 CASSEYVGGNTEAFF. The nucleotides are TGTGCCAGCAGTGAATATGTAGGCGGGAACACTGAAGCTTTCTTT.